The 6 T cell receptor beta chains below come from one sample, sequenced in a study of blood T cell repertoires in COVID-19. The protocol was immunoSEQ multiplex PCR, while the TCRdb copy is restricted to in-frame clones and leaves out a portion. The data contain roughly 130,000 clones, around 82% of them singletons. The sample was peripheral blood. The origin of the receptors is a woman aged 25 to 45 who had recovered from COVID-19.

The rearrangement links TRBV19 to TRBJ1-2; D possibly corresponds to TRBD1 (6 bases). With 3 bases removed from V and 4 bases from J, the gap between germline ends came to 12 bases. The CDR3 runs to 14 residues. The germline gives CDR1 LNHDA, CDR2 SQIVND (reference sequence). CDR3 in amino acids: CASSIRTDTYGYTF. CDR3 coding DNA: TGTGCCAGTAGTATCCGGACAGACACCTATGGCTACACCTTC. Based on the CDR3 plus reference TRBV19 and TRBJ1-2, the full variable domain is DGGITQSPKYLFRKEGQNVTLSCEQNLNHDAMYWYRQDPGQGLRLIYYSQIVNDFQKGDIAEGYSVSREKKESFPLTVTSAQKNPTAFYLCASSIRTDTYGYTFGSGTRLTVV.

The chain combines TRBV27 with TRBJ2-1; 9 bases are a match to TRBD2. The CDR3 extends over 20 amino acids. The V gene's germline CDR1 is MNHEY and CDR2 SMNVEV (reference sequence). The V gene end was trimmed by 5 bases and the J gene end by 0 bases; junction bases not matched to a gene: 17. CDR3 DNA: TGTGCCAGCAGTCAACCACCGATCGGACTAGCGTACAACTCCTACAATGAGCAGTTCTTC. Translated: CASSQPPIGLAYNSYNEQFF.

The chain recombines TRBV12-3 or TRBV12-4 with TRBJ1-2; 7 positions match TRBD1. Losses at the gene ends were 1 base for V and 12 bases for J; bases not matched to a gene: 5. CDR3 length: 12 amino acids. CDR3 residues: CASSLGDRDHTF. The CDR3 bases are TGTGCCAGCAGTTTAGGCGACAGGGACCACACCTTC.

The chain joins TRBV20-1 to TRBJ2-1; no definite D call. The CDR3 is made up of 11 amino acids. Germline V gene data show CDR1 as DFQATT and CDR2 as SNEGSKA (reference sequence). V lost 3 bases to trimming and J lost 9 bases, with 9 bases between them. The CDR3 region is CSARTETEQFF. The CDR3 DNA reads as TGCAGTGCTAGGACTGAGACTGAGCAGTTCTTC.

The chain links TRBV27 to TRBJ2-7; TRBD2 is a possible D gene (6 bases). Germline CDR1 reads MNHEY; CDR2 reads SMNVEV (reference sequence). The CDR3 consists of 14 residues. Between the trimmed V and J ends, which lost 6 bases and 0 bases, there was a span of 12 bases. The CDR3 sequence: CASRSRLDSYEQYF. The CDR3, as DNA: TGTGCCAGCAGATCGAGACTAGACTCCTACGAGCAGTACTTC.

The rearrangement joins TRBV9 to TRBJ2-7; 8 positions agree with TRBD2. V was pared by 3 bases and J by 7 bases, with 12 bases of the junction left unmatched. This CDR3 comprises 15 residues. Germline loops: CDR1 SGDLS, CDR2 YYNGEE. The CDR3 reads CASSASSGLSGEQYF. In DNA form, the CDR3 reads TGTGCCAGCAGCGCCTCTAGCGGGCTGTCGGGGGAGCAGTACTTC. Complete variable domain (other parts from reference TRBV9 and TRBJ2-7): DSGVTQTPKHLITATGQRVTLRCSPRSGDLSVYWYQQSLDQGLQFLIQYYNGEERAKGNILERFSAQQFPDLHSELNLSSLELGDSALYFCASSASSGLSGEQYFGPGTRLTVT.